The 32 T cell receptor beta chains given below trace back to one sample, sequenced in a study of blood T cells in healthy people across ages. The authors ran a second PCR of about 7 to 11 cycles using a sample-barcoded 5' primer and a J-beta primer mix. TCRdb re-called the 5' RACE reads with MiXCR, one entry per CDR3 protein. The top ten hold around a sixth of the sample, which has hundreds of thousands of distinct CDR3 sequences, approximately 30% seen once. The sequenced material came from blood. The receptor set was obtained from an elderly woman in good health.

This clonotype was observed a few times. The rearrangement uses TRBV5-1 and TRBJ1-1, with TRBD1 as a possible D gene (5 bases). CDR3 length: 14 amino acids. V was cut by 4 bases and J by 8 bases, with 18 bases left in between. Germline V gene lookup returns CDR1 SGHRS and CDR2 YFSETQ. DNA for the CDR3: TGCGCCAGCAGCACGGGCGGGGGAAATCTCGAAGCTTTCTTT. As protein: CASSTGGGNLEAFF.

This clonotype showed up many times. CDR3: CSARNFILGPNNEQFF. CDR3 coding DNA: TGCAGTGCTAGAAACTTTATACTAGGACCGAACAATGAGCAGTTCTTC. This sequence joins TRBV20-1 and TRBJ2-1; TRBD2 is a possible D gene (5 bases). Per germline, CDR1 DFQATT and CDR2 SNEGSKA (reference sequence). This CDR3 is 16 amino acids long. Trimming removed 2 bases at V and 5 bases at J, with 19 bases between.

The table lists this clonotype with a few counts. The chain has TRBV10-3 and TRBJ2-2; D ambiguous. The germline V gene encodes CDR1 ENHRY and CDR2 SYGVKD. V gave up 10 bases and J gave up 2 bases, with 14 bases separating them. This CDR3 is built from 14 residues. CDR3 amino acids: CATRRNPNTGELFF. Here the CDR3 DNA reads TGTGCCACCAGACGAAACCCAAACACCGGGGAGCTGTTTTTT.

The chain combines TRBV3-1 with TRBJ1-2; tentatively, D is TRBD1 (6 bases). CDR3 length equals 13 residues. Trimming cost V 1 base and J 13 bases, with 16 bases left between them. Germline V gene sequence: CDR1 LGHDT, CDR2 YNNKEL (reference sequence). CDR3 nucleotide sequence: TGTGCCAGCAGCCAAGGACAGGCAGGGGCCGCCACCTTC. As protein: CASSQGQAGAATF. Looking up the rest from reference TRBV3-1 and TRBJ1-2 gives the full variable domain: DTAVSQTPKYLVTQMGNDKSIKCEQNLGHDTMYWYKQDSKKFLKIMFSYNNKELIINETVPNRFSPKSPDKAHLNLHINSLELGDSAVYFCASSQGQAGAATFGSGTRLTVV.

Of note for this clonotype: The junction differs from germline at one of its ends, possibly a read error. This chain connects TRBV3-1 to TRBJ2-1; D possibly corresponds to TRBD2 (7 bases). Germline V gene data show CDR1 as LGHDT and CDR2 as YNNKEL (reference sequence). The CDR3 length is 16 residues. The CDR3 DNA reads TGTGCCAGCAGTCAAGGGGGGGCCAAGTCCTACAATGAGCAGTTCTTC. As protein: CASSQGGAKSYNEQFF.

This clonotype showed up many times. The chain combines TRBV5-6 with TRBJ2-1; D is uncertain. The V gene's germline CDR1 is SGHDT and CDR2 YYEEEE. Trimming pared 2 bases from V and 7 bases from J, leaving 10 bases between. CDR3 length equals 13 residues. This chain's CDR3 is CASSFGLENEQFF. CDR3 DNA sequence: TGTGCCAGCAGCTTTGGGTTAGAGAATGAGCAGTTCTTC.

This clonotype has a count of ten or more. The J gene is TRBJ2-1, the V gene TRBV6-1; the match to TRBD1 covers 8 bases. Germline values: CDR1 MNHNS, CDR2 SASEGT. The CDR3 totals 17 residues. The junction had 11 bases not matched to a gene; V was cut back by 1 base and J by 6 bases. CDR3: CASSEGGRGQGGNEQFF. In DNA form, the CDR3 reads TGTGCCAGCAGTGAAGGGGGCAGGGGGCAGGGTGGCAATGAGCAGTTCTTC.

Worth noting for this clonotype: One base away lies a much larger clone, so this may be a sequencing read error. The chain has TRBV19 and TRBJ2-7; D unresolved. The length of the CDR3 is 14 residues. Germline values: CDR1 LNHDA, CDR2 SQIVND (reference sequence). The germline V and J ends were trimmed by 7 bases and 7 bases, with 20 bases remaining between them. The CDR3 DNA sequence: TGTGCCAGTATCTCACCCGACATTTCTAATGAGCAGTACTTC. The encoded protein is CASISPDISNEQYF.

As to this clonotype: Possible read error: a much larger clone is one base away. The genes are TRBV12-5 and TRBJ2-7, with TRBD2 matching over 8 bases. The germline V gene encodes CDR1 LGHNT and CDR2 FRNRAP. The CDR3 length is 13 residues. V trimming: 5 bases; J trimming: 10 bases; junction bases outside the gene matches: 10. The CDR3 DNA sequence: TGTGCTAGTGGTACTAGCGGTACGGGGATCCAGTACTTC. Translated, it gives CASGTSGTGIQYF.

In the case of this clonotype: Possible read error: a much larger clone is one base away. The chain joins TRBV30 to TRBJ2-7, with D possibly called TRBD1 or TRBD2 (6 bases each). This CDR3 contains 15 residues. V was cut by 3 bases and J by 7 bases, with 22 bases left in between. Germline V lookup: CDR1 GTSNPN, CDR2 SVGIG (reference sequence). This CDR3 is CAWRVPQGGPQEQYF. The CDR3 DNA sequence: TGTGCCTGGAGAGTCCCCCAAGGGGGGCCGCAGGAGCAGTACTTC. The complete variable domain, with remaining parts taken from reference TRBV30 and TRBJ2-7, reads SQTIHQWPATLVQPVGSPLSLECTVEGTSNPNLYWYRQAAGRGLQLLFYSVGIGQISSEVPQNLSASRPQDRQFILSSKKLLLSDSGFYLCAWRVPQGGPQEQYFGPGTRLTVT.

The chain employs TRBV6-6 and TRBJ1-2; 9 positions match TRBD1. J lost 8 bases, V lost 2 bases, and 6 bases had no gene match. CDR3 length equals 14 residues. Germline-derived CDR1 and CDR2 are MNHNY and SVGAGI (reference sequence). CDR3 in amino acids: CASSYQTGGGGYTF. As DNA, the CDR3 is TGTGCCAGCAGTTACCAAACAGGGGGCGGGGGCTACACCTTC.

This clonotype was observed at least ten times. The rearrangement joins TRBV5-1 to TRBJ2-5, with D perhaps TRBD2 (5 bases). V was clipped by 2 bases and J by 7 bases, with 15 bases between them. The CDR3 is made up of 14 amino acids. Germline CDR1 is SGHRS and CDR2 is YFSETQ. CDR3 DNA: TGCGCCAGCAGCTTTTCGCTCGCTCGGGGGACCCAGTACTTC. Protein sequence: CASSFSLARGTQYF.

This clonotype has at least ten counts. This chain uses TRBV10-3 with TRBJ1-6, with unresolved D. The CDR3 runs 15 residues. The germline gives CDR1 ENHRY, CDR2 SYGVKD. V shed 4 bases and J shed 7 bases, with 14 bases lying between them. For the CDR3, the DNA is TGTGCCATCAGTGGGAGCTTAGGCGGCAATTCACCCCTCCACTTT. Translated: CAISGSLGGNSPLHF.

This rearrangement joins TRBV2 to TRBJ2-2, with D possibly being TRBD1 (6 bases). This CDR3 is built from 14 residues. V was cut by 6 bases and J by 3 bases, with 11 bases left in between. Germline values: CDR1 SNHLY, CDR2 FYNNEI. CDR3 bases: TGTGCCAGCAGGAAGGGGACATACACCGGGGAGCTGTTTTTT. Translating gives CASRKGTYTGELFF.

A word on this clonotype: A much larger clone lies one base from this, so it may be a read error. Likely a read error: the CDR3 ends without its conserved phenylalanine or tryptophan. The gene calls are TRBV5-1 and TRBJ2-5; the D gene is possibly TRBD1 (5 bases). The assigned J gene may be wrong: the sequence end matches TRBJ2-7 better. Germline CDR1 is SGHRS and CDR2 is YFSETQ. CDR3 length: 14 amino acids. The CDR3 nucleotides read TGCGCCAGCAGCTTGGAGCCAGGGAACTACGAGCAGTACTTA. Translation: CASSLEPGNYEQYL.

In regard to this clonotype: A read error may produce the germline difference seen at one junction end. The rearrangement joins TRBV9 to TRBJ2-1; D unresolved. Per the germline V gene, CDR1 is SGDLS and CDR2 is YYNGEE. The CDR3 runs to 16 residues. This chain's CDR3 is CASSGEGSSSHNEQFF. The CDR3 region has the DNA TGTGCCAGCAGCGGGGAAGGGTCCTCCTCCCACAATGAGCAGTTCTTC.

This clonotype was counted at least ten times. The chain combines TRBV7-9 with TRBJ2-1, with D uncertain. The V gene lost 1 base and the J gene lost 6 bases, with 10 bases spanning the gap. The CDR3 runs to 14 residues. The germline V gene encodes CDR1 SEHNR and CDR2 FQNEAQ (reference sequence). CDR3 sequence reads: CASSLGHVSNEQFF. DNA of the CDR3: TGTGCCAGCAGCTTAGGCCATGTTTCCAATGAGCAGTTCTTC.

The V gene is TRBV11-2, the J gene TRBJ2-4, with 8 bases matching TRBD1. The DNA end is more similar to TRBJ2-7, so the J call may be wrong. The CDR3 is 15 residues long. Looked up from germline, CDR1 is SGHAT and CDR2 is FQNNGV. The CDR3 protein is CASSSRAQGGYEQYF. The CDR3 DNA sequence: TGTGCCAGCAGCTCCCGGGCACAGGGGGGTTACGAGCAGTACTTC.

This clonotype was found a few times. A clone one base away is much larger, so this may be a read error. The chain couples TRBV6-2 or TRBV6-3 to TRBJ2-1, with D tentatively TRBD2 (6 bases). The V and J ends lost 6 bases and 5 bases respectively, with 14 bases between them. The CDR3 contains 14 residues. Germline loops: CDR1 MNHEY, CDR2 SVGEGT. CDR3 sequence (DNA): TGTGCCAGCAGGTCGTCCGGGACTCACAATGAGCAGTTCTTC. Its translation: CASRSSGTHNEQFF.

The sample holds many counts of this clonotype. The chain uses TRBV21-1 and TRBJ2-5; whether TRBD1, the table's D call, matches the DNA was not checked. TRBV21-1 is classified as a pseudogene. This CDR3 region has 20 residues. CDR3 loop: CASSKGRPVLRGQRSETQYF. CDR3 coding DNA: TGTGCCAGCAGCAAAGGGCGCCCCGTGCTCCGGGGGCAGCGGTCCGAGACCCAGTACTTC.

The genes are TRBV5-5 and TRBJ2-2; the D is unclear. V lost 4 bases to trimming and J lost 4 bases, with 8 bases between them. CDR1 and CDR2 (germline): SGHKS, YYEKEE (reference sequence). CDR3 length equals 13 residues. The CDR3 region has the DNA TGTGCCAGCAGCGCCGTCGTCACCGGGGAGCTGTTTTTT. Protein product: CASSAVVTGELFF.

This chain links TRBV20-1 with TRBJ2-4; 12 bases fit TRBD2. The germline gives CDR1 DFQATT, CDR2 SNEGSKA (reference sequence). This CDR3 is 12 amino acids long. With 6 bases clipped from V and 15 bases from J, the junction kept 9 bases outside the gene matches. In DNA, the CDR3 is TGCAGTGCAGCCGGACTAGCGGGGCAGCGGTACTTC. This sequence encodes CSAAGLAGQRYF.

As to this clonotype: This may be a read error, as it is one base from a much larger clone. CDR3 bases: TGTGCCAGCAGTCCCCTGGGGGCCTCCTACGAGCAGTACTTC. This codes for CASSPLGASYEQYF. The V call is TRBV6-6, the J call TRBJ2-7; D perhaps matches TRBD1 (6 bases). CDR3 length equals 14 residues. Germline V lookup: CDR1 MNHNY, CDR2 SVGAGI (reference sequence). V was clipped by 5 bases and J by 0 bases, with 11 bases between them.

V gene TRBV3-1 combines with J gene TRBJ2-5; D possibly corresponds to TRBD2 (6 bases). The germline CDR1 and CDR2 sequences are LGHDT and YNNKEL (reference sequence). The CDR3 is 12 residues long. The germline V and J ends were trimmed by 5 bases and 9 bases, with 13 bases remaining between them. The CDR3 reads CASSGEREAQYF. The DNA of the CDR3 is TGTGCCAGCAGCGGGGAGAGGGAGGCCCAGTACTTC.

Notes on this clonotype: This likely came from a read error, as a far larger clone is one base away. V gene TRBV7-2 combines with J gene TRBJ2-7, with D perhaps being TRBD1 or TRBD2 (5 bases each). This CDR3 contains 12 residues. Germline assignment: CDR1 SGHTA and CDR2 FQGNSA. CDR3 bases: TGTGCCGGCAGCCCGGGACCGTACGAGCAGTACTTC. Encoded protein: CAGSPGPYEQYF.

This clonotype has a handful of counts. A read error may explain this, as a much larger clone is one base away. The gene calls are TRBV5-1 and TRBJ2-7; 8 nucleotides line up with TRBD1. The J call may be wrong; the DNA end is better matched by TRBJ2-1. CDR3 size: 14 residues. The germline CDR1 and CDR2 sequences are SGHRS and YFSETQ. The CDR3 nucleotides are TGCGCCAGCAGCTTAGGGACAGGATCGTCCGAGCAGTTCTTC. It yields the protein CASSLGTGSSEQFF.

The chain employs TRBV13 and TRBJ2-1; 12 nucleotides line up with TRBD2. The germline V gene encodes CDR1 PRHDT and CDR2 FYEKMQ (reference sequence). The CDR3 is made up of 17 amino acids. The V segment lost 2 bases and the J segment 7 bases; nucleotides outside the gene matches: 9. The CDR3 nucleotides read TGTGCCAGCAGCTTACGACTAGCGGGAGTTTCGAGAAATGAGCAGTTCTTC. It codes for CASSLRLAGVSRNEQFF.

A few counts support this clonotype. This clone may be a read error of a much larger clone one base away. The chain carries TRBV28 and TRBJ2-1; D gene unclear. The CDR3 is 12 amino acids. Trimming took off 5 bases at V and 9 bases at J, with 11 bases between the two ends. Germline V gene lookup returns CDR1 MDHEN and CDR2 SYDVKM. CDR3 region: CASSAFGVEQFF. CDR3 bases: TGTGCCAGCAGTGCCTTTGGAGTTGAGCAGTTCTTC.

This clonotype was counted between two and nine times. The chain joins TRBV14 to TRBJ1-5; no definite D call. V gave up 4 bases and J gave up 4 bases, with 14 bases separating them. This CDR3 is built from 15 residues. The germline V gene encodes CDR1 SGHDN and CDR2 FVKESK. The CDR3 DNA reads as TGTGCCAGCAGCCTCGGCCCCGCCTTTAATCAGCCCCAGCATTTT. Amino acid sequence: CASSLGPAFNQPQHF. Drawing the rest from reference TRBV14 and TRBJ1-5, the complete variable domain is EAGVTQFPSHSVIEKGQTVTLRCDPISGHDNLYWYRRVMGKEIKFLLHFVKESKQDESGMPNNRFLAERTGGTYSTLKVQPAELEDSGVYFCASSLGPAFNQPQHFGDGTRLSIL.

In regard to this clonotype: Possible read error: a much larger clone is one base away. The rearrangement uses TRBV6-5 and TRBJ2-5; 7 bases align to TRBD2. The DNA matches TRBJ2-1 better at its end, which makes the J call doubtful. This CDR3 is 13 amino acids long. From germline, CDR1 is MNHEY and CDR2 SVGAGI. The CDR3 sequence is CASNPSGQETQFF. The CDR3 DNA reads TGTGCCAGCAACCCTAGCGGACAAGAGACCCAGTTCTTC.

This clonotype appeared many times. The chain has TRBV20-1 and TRBJ2-5; no definite D call. This CDR3 is 12 amino acids long. Germline V gene lookup returns CDR1 DFQATT and CDR2 SNEGSKA (reference sequence). V shed 3 bases and J shed 4 bases, with 9 bases lying between them. The CDR3 region has the DNA TGCAGTGCTAGTCCCTCTCCAGAGACCCAGTACTTC. Translating it yields CSASPSPETQYF.

This CDR3 reads CASSKQGASDTQYF. The DNA of the CDR3 is TGTGCCAGCTCAAAGCAGGGGGCGTCAGATACGCAGTATTTT. The V call is TRBV18, the J call TRBJ2-3; 8 nucleotides agree with TRBD1. This CDR3 spans 14 amino acids. Germline-derived CDR1 and CDR2 are KGHSH and LQKENI. Losses at the gene ends were 5 bases for V and 4 bases for J; bases not matched to a gene: 5.